This entry describes one T cell receptor (beta chain). Antigen: not known. The CDR3 contains 13 residues. Germline CDR1 reads SQVTM; CDR2 reads ANQGSEA. Trimming removed 2 bases from V and 4 bases from J, with 11 bases in between. The record originates from a study of T cell responses to AZD1222 COVID-19 vaccine. Study-level information: Analyses pooled second doses at about 4 or about 12 weeks.

Findings and limits, study-wide: All repertoire sampling was performed exclusively after the peak T cell response.

TCRdb keeps only in-frame clones here, not all; method: immunoSEQ multiplex PCR. The repertoire holds approximately 150,000 clones, with roughly 92% as singletons. The chain recombines TRBV29-1 with TRBJ1-2; the D gene is possibly TRBD1 (6 bases). This sequence originates from an adult in good health. Sample: peripheral blood, taken on day 0 of AZD1222 vaccination. CDR3: CSVELDRLYGYTF. CDR3 nucleotide sequence: TGCAGCGTTGAACTAGACAGGCTCTATGGCTACACCTTC.